Below are 15 T cell receptor beta chains sequenced from a single sample in a study of low-dose radiotherapy and immunotherapy resistance in tumors. A constant-region primer paired with the V-primer adapter amplified TCRs over about 20 PCR cycles. TCRdb processed the reads anew with MiXCR; each CDR3 protein has one entry. The repertoire holds about 50,000 distinct CDR3 sequences, with around 11% as singletons. Indicated time point: before trial treatment. Sequencing was performed on PBMCs, taken before treatment. The receptors derive from a female donor with ovarian cancer.

This clonotype was counted at least ten times. V usage is TRBV28 and J usage is TRBJ2-2; 9 positions match TRBD1. Germline trimming cut 7 bases from V and 0 bases from J; bases unmatched to any gene: 9. The germline V gene encodes CDR1 MDHEN and CDR2 SYDVKM. The CDR3 sequence is 17 residues long. CDR3 protein: CASKWTGAFSNTGELFF. The CDR3 nucleotides read TGTGCCAGCAAATGGACAGGGGCGTTCTCGAACACCGGGGAGCTGTTTTTT.

The V and J genes are TRBV6-6 and TRBJ2-5; 7 nucleotides line up with TRBD2. Germline assignment: CDR1 MNHNY and CDR2 SVGAGI (reference sequence). The CDR3 sequence is 14 residues long. The ends lost 2 bases at V and 4 bases at J; junction bases unmatched: 4. The CDR3 spells CASSYQRGGETQYF. Written as DNA, the CDR3 is TGTGCCAGCAGTTACCAGCGGGGTGGAGAGACCCAGTACTTC.

This clonotype was counted ten times or more. The V and J genes are TRBV11-2 and TRBJ1-1; possibly TRBD1 for D (6 bases). The CDR3 has 13 residues. V lost 2 bases, J lost 7 bases, and 11 bases lay in between. The germline V gene encodes CDR1 SGHAT and CDR2 FQNNGV. The CDR3 loop reads CASSLRAGDEAFF. DNA for the CDR3: TGTGCCAGCAGCTTACGGGCAGGGGATGAAGCTTTCTTT.

There are many counts of this clonotype. The rearrangement links TRBV6-2 or TRBV6-3 to TRBJ1-2; 9 nucleotides agree with TRBD1. The CDR3 runs to 15 residues. Germline V CDR1 and CDR2: MNHEY, SVGEGT. V shed 0 bases and J 7 bases; nucleotides not matched to a gene: 6. CDR3 in DNA: TGTGCCAGCAGTTACTCGGGGGACAGGGACGGTGGCTACACCTTC. This codes for CASSYSGDRDGGYTF.

This clonotype has ten or more counts. V usage is TRBV28 and J usage is TRBJ2-5; D gene unclear. V was clipped by 8 bases and J by 4 bases, with 17 bases between them. The CDR3 has 14 amino acids. In germline, CDR1 is MDHEN, CDR2 SYDVKM. CDR3 protein: CASGDLSRGETQYF. CDR3 coding DNA: TGTGCCAGCGGCGACCTTAGCCGTGGAGAGACCCAGTACTTC.

Many counts were recorded for this clonotype. The gene calls are TRBV5-1 and TRBJ2-5, with 8 nucleotides matching TRBD1. Germline V gene data show CDR1 as SGHRS and CDR2 as YFSETQ. CDR3 length: 16 residues. J gave up 2 bases and V 3 bases, and 9 bases lay outside the gene matches. The CDR3 protein is CASSSAGWTGQETQYF. The CDR3 nucleotides are TGCGCCAGCAGCTCCGCCGGCTGGACAGGGCAAGAGACCCAGTACTTC.

This clonotype was recorded many times. The rearrangement uses TRBV10-2 and TRBJ1-1, with a tentative D call TRBD1 (5 bases). The CDR3 contains 13 residues. Germline V gene lookup returns CDR1 WSHSY and CDR2 SAAADI. V was pared by 9 bases and J by 6 bases, with 17 bases between. CDR3 region: CASGEGGTSEAFF. CDR3 bases: TGCGCCAGTGGGGAGGGAGGGACTTCTGAAGCTTTCTTT.

In this sample, this clonotype turned up many times. The V and J genes are TRBV5-1 and TRBJ2-6; 9 positions match TRBD1. The CDR3 runs to 19 residues. Germline V gene sequence: CDR1 SGHRS, CDR2 YFSETQ. J lost 4 bases, V lost 0 bases, and 11 bases had no gene match. CDR3 in DNA: TGCGCCAGCAGCTTGGAACAGGGGGCGTGGGCTGGAGGGGCCAACGTCCTGACTTTC. This sequence encodes CASSLEQGAWAGGANVLTF.

This clonotype was seen ten or more times. V and J are TRBV6-2 or TRBV6-3 and TRBJ2-6; 7 bases match TRBD1. The CDR3 covers 15 residues. Germline V gene sequence: CDR1 MNHEY, CDR2 SVGEGT. With V trimmed by 5 bases and J by 4 bases, 5 bases remained unmatched. The CDR3 is CASSEDRAGANVLTF. The CDR3, as DNA: TGTGCCAGCAGTGAAGACAGGGCCGGGGCCAACGTCCTGACTTTC.

The table lists this clonotype with many counts. The J gene is TRBJ2-1, the V gene TRBV10-1, with D tentatively TRBD2 (7 bases). The CDR3 runs to 13 residues. CDR1 and CDR2 (germline): WNHNN, SYGVQD (reference sequence). V lost 5 bases to trimming and J lost 6 bases, with 11 bases between them. CDR3 loop: CASSRRGGNEQFF. In nucleotides, the CDR3 is TGCGCCAGCAGTCGAAGGGGGGGCAATGAGCAGTTCTTC.

This clonotype was observed many times. The V and J genes are TRBV6-5 and TRBJ2-7; 10 nucleotides match TRBD1. V lost 5 bases, J lost 6 bases, and 10 bases stayed unmatched. Per the germline V gene, CDR1 is MNHEY and CDR2 is SVGAGI. The length of the CDR3 is 15 residues. The CDR3 nucleotides read TGTGCCAGCAGTCCGCCGGGACAGGGGTTCGTCGAGCAGTACTTC. Amino acid sequence: CASSPPGQGFVEQYF.

The chain combines TRBV6-5 with TRBJ1-2, with D tentatively TRBD1 (6 bases). The ends were cut back, 2 bases at V and 4 bases at J, with 14 bases in the middle. The germline gives CDR1 MNHEY, CDR2 SVGAGI. The CDR3 runs 15 residues. CDR3 in DNA: TGTGCCAGCAGTTACAGGACAGAACCAATCTATGGCTACACCTTC. This translates into CASSYRTEPIYGYTF.

The sample holds many counts of this clonotype. The chain is built from TRBV29-1 and TRBJ2-1; 9 positions agree with TRBD1. The V gene end was trimmed by 4 bases and the J gene end by 3 bases; junction bases not matched to a gene: 1. The CDR3 totals 13 residues. Germline CDR1 and CDR2: SQVTM and ANQGSEA. The CDR3 protein is CSVGQGGYNEQFF. CDR3 nucleotide sequence: TGCAGCGTTGGACAGGGGGGCTACAATGAGCAGTTCTTC.

This clonotype has at least ten counts. The chain recombines TRBV6-1 with TRBJ1-1; no clear D gene. CDR1 and CDR2 from the germline V gene are MNHNS and SASEGT. Trimming removed 1 base from V and 1 base from J, with 10 bases in between. The CDR3 totals 15 residues. CDR3 sequence (DNA): TGTGCCAGCAGTGAAGTTAGTCTTGGGAACACTGAAGCTTTCTTT. Translated: CASSEVSLGNTEAFF.

The gene calls are TRBV6-2 or TRBV6-3 and TRBJ2-7, with 10 bases identical to TRBD1. The CDR3 extends over 13 amino acids. J gave up 7 bases and V 6 bases, and 6 bases lay outside the gene matches. Germline CDR1 MNHEY, CDR2 SVGEGT. CDR3 in amino acids: CASSSDRGNEQYF. DNA for the CDR3: TGTGCCAGCAGCTCGGACAGGGGGAATGAGCAGTACTTC.